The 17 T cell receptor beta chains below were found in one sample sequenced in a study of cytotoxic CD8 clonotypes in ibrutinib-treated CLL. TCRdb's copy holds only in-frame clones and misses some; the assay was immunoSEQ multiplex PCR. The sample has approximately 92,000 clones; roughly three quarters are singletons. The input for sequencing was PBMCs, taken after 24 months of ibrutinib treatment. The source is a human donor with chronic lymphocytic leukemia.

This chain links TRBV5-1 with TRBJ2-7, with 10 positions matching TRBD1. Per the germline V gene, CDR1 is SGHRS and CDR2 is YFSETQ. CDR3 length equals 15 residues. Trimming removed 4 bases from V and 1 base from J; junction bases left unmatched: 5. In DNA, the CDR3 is TGCGCCAGCAGCCTAGACAGGGGGCTGTCCTACGAGCAGTACTTC. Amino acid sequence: CASSLDRGLSYEQYF.

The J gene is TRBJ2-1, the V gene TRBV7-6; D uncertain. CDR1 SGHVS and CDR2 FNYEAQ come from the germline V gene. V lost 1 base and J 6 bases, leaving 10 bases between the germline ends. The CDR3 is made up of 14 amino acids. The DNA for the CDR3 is TGTGCCAGCAGCTTAGGGCAGAAAGGCAATGAGCAGTTCTTC. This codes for CASSLGQKGNEQFF. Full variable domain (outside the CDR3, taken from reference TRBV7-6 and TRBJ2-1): GAGVSQSPRYKVTKRGQDVALRCDPISGHVSLYWYRQALGQGPEFLTYFNYEAQQDKSGLPNDRFSAERPEGSISTLTIQRTEQRDSAMYRCASSLGQKGNEQFFGPGTRLTVL.

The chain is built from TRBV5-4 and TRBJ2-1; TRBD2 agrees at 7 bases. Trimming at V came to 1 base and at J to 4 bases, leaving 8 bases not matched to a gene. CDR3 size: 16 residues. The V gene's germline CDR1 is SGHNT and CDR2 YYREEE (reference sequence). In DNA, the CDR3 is TGTGCCAGCAGCTTGATGGGCGGGAGCATATACAATGAGCAGTTCTTC. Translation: CASSLMGGSIYNEQFF.

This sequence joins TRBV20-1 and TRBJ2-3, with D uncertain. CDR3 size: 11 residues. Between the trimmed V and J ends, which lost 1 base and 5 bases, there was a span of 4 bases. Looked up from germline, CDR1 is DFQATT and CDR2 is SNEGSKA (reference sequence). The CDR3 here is CSARVGDTQYF. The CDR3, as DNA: TGCAGTGCTAGAGTCGGAGATACGCAGTATTTT.

This CDR3 is CASGRPQHF. CDR3 DNA sequence: TGTGCCAGTGGGCGGCCCCAGCATTTT. The gene calls are TRBV19 and TRBJ1-5; D gene unclear. Trimming took 8 bases from V and 9 from J, leaving 5 bases between them. Looked up from germline, CDR1 is LNHDA and CDR2 is SQIVND (reference sequence). The CDR3 is made up of 9 amino acids.

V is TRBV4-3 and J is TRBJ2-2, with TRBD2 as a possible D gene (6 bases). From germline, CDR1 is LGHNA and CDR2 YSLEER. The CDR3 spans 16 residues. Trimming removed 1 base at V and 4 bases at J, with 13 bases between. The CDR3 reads CASSQAIAAGTGELFF. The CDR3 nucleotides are TGCGCCAGCAGCCAAGCAATAGCGGCGGGCACCGGGGAGCTGTTTTTT.

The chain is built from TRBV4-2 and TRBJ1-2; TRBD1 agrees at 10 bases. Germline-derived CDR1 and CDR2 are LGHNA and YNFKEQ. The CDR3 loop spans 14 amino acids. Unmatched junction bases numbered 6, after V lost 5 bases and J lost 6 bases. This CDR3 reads CASSSLGQGDGYTF. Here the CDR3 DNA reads TGTGCCAGCAGCTCTCTTGGACAGGGGGATGGCTACACCTTC.

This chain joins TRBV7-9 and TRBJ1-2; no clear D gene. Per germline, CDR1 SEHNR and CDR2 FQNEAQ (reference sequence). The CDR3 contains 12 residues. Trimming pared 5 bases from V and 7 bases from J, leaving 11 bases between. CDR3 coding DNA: TGTGCCAGCAGCCCAAGCCACCTTGGCTACACCTTC. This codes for CASSPSHLGYTF.

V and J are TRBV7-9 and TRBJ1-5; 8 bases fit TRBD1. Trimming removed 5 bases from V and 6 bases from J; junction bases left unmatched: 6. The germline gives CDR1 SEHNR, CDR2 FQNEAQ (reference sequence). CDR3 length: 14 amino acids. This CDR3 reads CASSAGTGGQPQHF. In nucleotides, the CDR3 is TGTGCCAGCAGCGCTGGGACAGGCGGTCAGCCCCAGCATTTT.

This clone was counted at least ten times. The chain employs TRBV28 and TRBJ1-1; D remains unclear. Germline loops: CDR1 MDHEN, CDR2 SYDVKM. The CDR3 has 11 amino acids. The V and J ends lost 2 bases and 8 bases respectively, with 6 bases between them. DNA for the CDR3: TGTGCCAGCAGTTTAATCGAGGAAGCTTTCTTT. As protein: CASSLIEEAFF.

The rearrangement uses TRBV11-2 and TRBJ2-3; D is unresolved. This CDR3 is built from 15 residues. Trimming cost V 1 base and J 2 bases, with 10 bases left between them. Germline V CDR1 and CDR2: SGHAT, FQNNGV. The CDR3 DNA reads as TGTGCCAGCAGCTTAGGGACGGCCTTCACAGATACGCAGTATTTT. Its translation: CASSLGTAFTDTQYF.

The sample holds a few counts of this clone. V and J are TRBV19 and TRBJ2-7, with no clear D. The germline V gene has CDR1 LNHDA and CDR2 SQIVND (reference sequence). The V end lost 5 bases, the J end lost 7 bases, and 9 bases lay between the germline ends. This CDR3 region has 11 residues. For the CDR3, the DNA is TGTGCCAGTAGTTCCCCCGTGGAGCAGTACTTC. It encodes CASSSPVEQYF.

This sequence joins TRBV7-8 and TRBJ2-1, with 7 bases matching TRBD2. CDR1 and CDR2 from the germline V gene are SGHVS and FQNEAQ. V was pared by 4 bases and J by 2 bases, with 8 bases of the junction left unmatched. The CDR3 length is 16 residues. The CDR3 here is CASSSTGTTTYNEQFF. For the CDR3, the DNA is TGTGCCAGCAGCTCGACCGGGACTACTACCTACAATGAGCAGTTCTTC.

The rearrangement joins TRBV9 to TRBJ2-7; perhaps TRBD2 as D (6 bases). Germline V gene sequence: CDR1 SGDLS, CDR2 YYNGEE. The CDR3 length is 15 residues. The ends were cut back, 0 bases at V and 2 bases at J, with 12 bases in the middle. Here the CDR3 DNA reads TGTGCCAGCAGCGTAGGGGCAGGGAGGACCTACGAGCAGTACTTC. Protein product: CASSVGAGRTYEQYF.

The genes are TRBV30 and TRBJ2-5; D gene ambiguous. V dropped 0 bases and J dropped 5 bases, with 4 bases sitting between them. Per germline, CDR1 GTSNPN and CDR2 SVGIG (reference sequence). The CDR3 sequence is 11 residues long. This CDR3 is CAWSVKETQYF. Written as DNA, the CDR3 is TGTGCCTGGAGTGTAAAGGAGACCCAGTACTTC. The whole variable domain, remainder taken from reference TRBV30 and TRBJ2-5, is SQTIHQWPATLVQPVGSPLSLECTVEGTSNPNLYWYRQAAGRGLQLLFYSVGIGQISSEVPQNLSASRPQDRQFILSSKKLLLSDSGFYLCAWSVKETQYFGPGTRLLVL.

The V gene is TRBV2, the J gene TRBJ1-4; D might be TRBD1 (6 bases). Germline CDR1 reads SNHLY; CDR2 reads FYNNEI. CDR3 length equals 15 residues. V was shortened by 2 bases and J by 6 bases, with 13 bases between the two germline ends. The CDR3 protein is CASSESGGVHEKLFF. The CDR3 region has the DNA TGTGCCAGCAGTGAATCGGGGGGCGTTCATGAAAAACTGTTTTTT.

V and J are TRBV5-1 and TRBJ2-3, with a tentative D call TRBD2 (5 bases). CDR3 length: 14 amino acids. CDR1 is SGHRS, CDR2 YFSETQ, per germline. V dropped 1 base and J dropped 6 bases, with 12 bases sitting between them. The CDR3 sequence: CASSLTLGGDTQYF. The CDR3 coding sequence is TGCGCCAGCAGCTTGACTCTAGGCGGGGATACGCAGTATTTT.